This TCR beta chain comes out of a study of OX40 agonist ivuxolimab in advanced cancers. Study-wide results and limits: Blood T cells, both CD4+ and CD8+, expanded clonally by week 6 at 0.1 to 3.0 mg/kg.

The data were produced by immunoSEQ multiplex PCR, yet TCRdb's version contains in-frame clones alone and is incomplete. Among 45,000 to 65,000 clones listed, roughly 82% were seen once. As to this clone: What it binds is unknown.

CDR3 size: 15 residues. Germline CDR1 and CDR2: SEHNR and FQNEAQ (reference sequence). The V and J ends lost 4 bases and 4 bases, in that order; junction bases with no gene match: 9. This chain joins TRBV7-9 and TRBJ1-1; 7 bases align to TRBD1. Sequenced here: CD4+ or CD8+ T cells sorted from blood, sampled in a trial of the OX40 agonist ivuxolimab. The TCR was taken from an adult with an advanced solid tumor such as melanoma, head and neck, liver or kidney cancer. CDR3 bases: TGTGCCAGCAGCTCAAGCCCCAGGGGGGGCACTGAAGCTTTCTTT. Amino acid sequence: CASSSSPRGGTEAFF.